This TCR beta chain was obtained from a study of cytomegalovirus exposure and HLA in healthy donors. This CDR3 region has 15 residues. V dropped 1 base and J dropped 2; count of bases not matched to a gene: 5. Germline V gene data show CDR1 as MNHNY and CDR2 as SVGAGI (reference sequence). The PCR made use of 60 Vbeta and 13 Jbeta primers. Sequencing used immunoSEQ multiplex PCR; TCRdb keeps in-frame clones, though not all of them. This sample contains 60,000 to 85,000 clones. Sequencing was performed on PBMCs. The clonotype originates from a man in his fifties in good health and CMV-seropositive. The chain employs TRBV6-6 and TRBJ2-7, with TRBD2 identical over 7 bases. CDR3: CASSYWGGRTYEQYF. CDR3 DNA sequence: TGTGCCAGCAGTTACTGGGGGGGAAGGACCTACGAGCAGTACTTC.